This entry describes one T cell receptor beta chain. The antigen it binds to is not known. No much larger clonotype is one base removed from it; base qualities were not supplied. The sample contains more than one DNA sequence encoding this CDR3. The CDR3 regions of human TCRbeta chains were subjected to immunosequencing. The paper's processing steps were these. Repertoire TCRs were matched against a reference library of SARS-CoV-2-specific TCRs generated with the MIRA antigen-specificity platform. Breadth was defined as the fraction of unique TCRs that were SARS-CoV-2-associated. Depth was defined as the fraction of total T cells that were SARS-CoV-2-associated. Using the MIRA data, every spike-specific TCR was mapped to the spike region that the TCR reacted to and assigned to either a CD4 or a CD8 class. Log10-transformed breadth and depth values were compared by one-way ANOVA with Sidak's multiple comparisons tests. TCRdb re-hosts the immuneACCESS table, in-frame sequences only. Its copies lack some clones; in the studies checked, an unresolved V gene accounts for under half of them, and the cause for the rest is not known. V and J calls and clone size are those listed in that table; D and trimming were worked out from the DNA. For this sample there are about 180,000 clones; 80% to 90% appear just once. The ten biggest clones cover approximately 4.2% of the sample.

This record belongs to a study of T cell responses to AZD1222 COVID-19 vaccine (TCRdb year 2021). For the study in its entirety: A total of about 230 trial participants underwent TCR sequencing, of whom about 210 received two doses of AZD1222 and some 26 received two doses of the MenACWY control vaccine. Trial participants were enrolled into age subgroups of 18-55, 56-69 and 70-plus years, which contained 148, 28 and 57 TCR-sequenced participants, respectively.

Sample time point, as interpreted from the label and publication: about 28 days (+/-7) after the second vaccine dose. The sample's treatment or condition label is to be understood as: meningococcal conjugate vaccine given as trial control. The vaccinee samples were drawn from two UK trials, COV001 and COV002, one of which was a single-blind randomized controlled phase 2/3 trial testing AZD1222 (ChAdOx1 nCoV-19) in healthy adults. For TCRbeta chain sequencing, PBMC samples were collected from trial participants at day 0 and at day 28 after the second dose. CDR1 and CDR2 (SEHNR, FQNEAQ) derive from the germline V gene (reference sequence). V is reduced by 4 bases and J by 4 bases, leaving a spacing of 8 bases between them. From cysteine to phenylalanine, the CDR3 is 13 amino acids long. The read is trimmed to its CDR3 DNA, 39 bases read in frame from base 1. Beyond this particular receptor, the publication reports: Conclusions about previously exposed vaccinees were limited because only six AZD1222 recipients were SARS-CoV-2 seropositive at baseline. Epitopes outside the regions mutated in the B.1.351 and B.1.1.7 variants were reportedly recognized by nearly half of the unique spike-specific TCRs. Spike-specific TCR breadth and depth rose significantly after two AZD1222 doses compared with day 0 and with MenACWY recipients. In the small 56-69-year group, the increase in depth fell short of significance, most likely because of low power. Participants were mostly white British, with more females than males. The authors suggested clonal diversity may have been underestimated. No day 14 peak-response samples were available, so repertoires were characterized only after the peak T cell response. The vaccine-associated CD4 TCRs covered the entire spike protein, and the dominant responses fell in regions 160-218 and 743-854.

The TCR sequence derives from an adult who received the MenACWY meningococcal vaccine as a control. Recombination linked TRBV7-9 to TRBJ1-5; no D segment can be confidently identified. This specimen was peripheral blood, taken 28 days after the second dose of the MenACWY control vaccine. The CDR3 has the sequence CASSSDGNQPQHF. The nucleotide sequence is TGTGCCAGCAGCTCGGACGGGAATCAGCCCCAGCATTTT.